Below are 10 T cell receptor beta chains sequenced from a single sample in a study of blood T cell repertoires in COVID-19. Measured with immunoSEQ multiplex PCR; TCRdb has only the in-frame clones, and not every one. The sample holds roughly 500,000 clones, over 75% seen once. Sequenced sample: PBMCs or T cells enriched from blood (not recorded which). These receptor sequences come from a woman aged 35 to 49 who had recovered from COVID-19.

J is TRBJ2-1 and V is TRBV4-3, with D possibly matching TRBD1 (7 bases). Germline V CDR1 and CDR2: LGHNA, YSLEER. This CDR3 is 17 amino acids long. The ends were cut back, 0 bases at V and 3 bases at J, with 15 bases in the middle. CDR3: CASSQDGGQGGYNEQFF. In DNA form, the CDR3 reads TGCGCCAGCAGCCAAGATGGTGGGCAGGGGGGCTACAATGAGCAGTTCTTC.

V is TRBV28 and J is TRBJ1-5; the match to TRBD1 covers 9 bases. Germline assignment: CDR1 MDHEN and CDR2 SYDVKM. The trim removed 5 bases at V and 8 bases at J, leaving 7 bases unmatched. The CDR3 extends over 14 amino acids. The CDR3 coding sequence is TGTGCCAGCAGTCCGGGACAGGGCGATGAGCCCCAGCATTTT. It codes for CASSPGQGDEPQHF.

CDR3 loop: CASSQVNGAGGGTGELFF. The CDR3 bases are TGCGCCAGCAGCCAAGTGAATGGAGCGGGAGGGGGGACCGGGGAGCTGTTTTTT. The rearrangement links TRBV4-3 to TRBJ2-2; 10 positions match TRBD2. Per the germline V gene, CDR1 is LGHNA and CDR2 is YSLEER. The CDR3 spans 18 residues. The J segment lost 5 bases and the V segment lost 1 base, leaving 10 bases of the junction unmatched.

V usage is TRBV6-5 and J usage is TRBJ2-6; D is ambiguous. The germline gives CDR1 MNHEY, CDR2 SVGAGI. V lost 6 bases, J lost 0 bases, and 9 bases lay in between. The CDR3 runs to 15 residues. The CDR3 DNA reads as TGTGCCAGCAGACAGCAACACTCTGGGGCCAACGTCCTGACTTTC. This translates into CASRQQHSGANVLTF.

V usage is TRBV4-3 and J usage is TRBJ2-2, with D hard to call. The length of the CDR3 is 16 residues. The germline V and J ends were trimmed by 0 bases and 3 bases, with 11 bases remaining between them. Germline V gene data show CDR1 as LGHNA and CDR2 as YSLEER. The CDR3 sequence: CASSQDRYHYTGELFF. In DNA, the CDR3 is TGCGCCAGCAGCCAAGATAGATACCATTACACCGGGGAGCTGTTTTTT.

V and J are TRBV19 and TRBJ1-5, with TRBD1 identical over 9 bases. V dropped 5 bases and J dropped 0; count of bases not matched to a gene: 2. Germline lookup yields CDR1 LNHDA and CDR2 SQIVND (reference sequence). The CDR3 has 15 residues. The chain's CDR3 is CASSGQGYSNQPQHF. The CDR3 DNA is TGTGCCAGTAGTGGACAGGGGTATAGCAATCAGCCCCAGCATTTT.

This chain joins TRBV19 and TRBJ1-3, with a weak D call TRBD1 (6 bases). The V gene's germline CDR1 is LNHDA and CDR2 SQIVND (reference sequence). The CDR3 sequence is 12 residues long. Trimming took 8 bases from V and 7 from J, leaving 12 bases between them. The CDR3 sequence is CASGTRGNTIYF. The CDR3 DNA sequence: TGTGCCAGTGGGACCAGGGGTAACACCATATATTTT.

The rearrangement uses TRBV25-1 and TRBJ2-7, with 9 bases identical to TRBD2. This CDR3 region has 14 residues. CDR1 and CDR2 (germline): MGHDK, SYGVNS. Losses at the gene ends were 6 bases for V and 2 bases for J; bases not matched to a gene: 5. CDR3 amino acids: CASREAGGTYEQYF. Written as DNA, the CDR3 is TGTGCCAGCAGAGAAGCGGGAGGCACCTACGAGCAGTACTTC.

V usage is TRBV27 and J usage is TRBJ2-7; weak D call: TRBD2 (6 bases). V lost 6 bases to trimming and J lost 1 base, with 22 bases between them. There are 17 residues in the CDR3. The germline V gene encodes CDR1 MNHEY and CDR2 SMNVEV (reference sequence). The CDR3 is CASSRRSSGFISYEQYF. In nucleotides, the CDR3 is TGTGCCAGCAGCCGACGGAGTAGCGGCTTTATTTCCTACGAGCAGTACTTC.

The gene calls are TRBV5-6 and TRBJ1-2; D is unresolved. Germline V lookup: CDR1 SGHDT, CDR2 YYEEEE. The V end lost 1 base, the J end lost 1 base, and 14 bases lay between the germline ends. CDR3 length: 16 residues. CDR3 sequence (DNA): TGTGCCAGCAGCTTGATGGCCCAAGTGTTTAACTATGGCTACACCTTC. Its translation is CASSLMAQVFNYGYTF.